Below are 17 T cell receptor beta chains sequenced from a single sample in a study of T-cell reconstitution after alpha-beta-depleted transplantation in children. Unique molecular identifiers were used to barcode this TCRbeta library. Via MiXCR, TCRdb re-called the PCR reads, giving one row per CDR3 protein. The profile shows about 460,000 distinct CDR3 sequences, over 9.5% of them singletons. Sequencing was performed on PBMCs, taken before TCRalphabeta/CD19-depleted stem cell transplant. The source is a child aged 2-15 years with inherited bone marrow failure, due to receive a stem cell transplant.

This clonotype occurred many times. J is TRBJ1-1 and V is TRBV12-3 or TRBV12-4; D is unclear. Trimming left V 5 bases short and J 11 bases short, with 15 bases between. The CDR3 loop spans 12 amino acids. The CDR3 DNA follows: TGTGCCAGCAGTCCCTCGACAAGCTGGGCTTTCTTT. Protein: CASSPSTSWAFF.

The chain uses TRBV4-3 and TRBJ2-7; TRBD2 aligns across 7 bases. CDR3 size: 16 residues. Trimming cost V 0 bases and J 2 bases; bases outside gene matches: 7. Germline V CDR1 and CDR2: LGHNA, YSLEER. The DNA for the CDR3 is TGCGCCAGCAGCCAAGATTTTAGCGGGCCAACCTACGAGCAGTACTTC. This sequence encodes CASSQDFSGPTYEQYF.

The sample holds many counts of this clonotype. The V call is TRBV4-3, the J call TRBJ2-3, with D perhaps TRBD2 (6 bases). V was cut by 1 base and J by 2 bases, with 7 bases left in between. CDR1 is LGHNA and CDR2 is YSLEER in the germline V gene. This CDR3 spans 14 amino acids. DNA for the CDR3: TGCGCCAGCAGCCAAGGGACTAACACAGATACGCAGTATTTT. The encoded protein is CASSQGTNTDTQYF.

This clonotype was seen many times. The chain has TRBV20-1 and TRBJ2-5, with TRBD2 matching 14 bases. The CDR3 spans 20 residues. V dropped 4 bases and J dropped 1; count of bases not matched to a gene: 17. The germline V gene has CDR1 DFQATT and CDR2 SNEGSKA (reference sequence). DNA of the CDR3: TGCAGTGCTATCACTAGGACTAGCGGGAGGTTGCCCAGTCTCCAAGAGACCCAGTACTTC. Translating it yields CSAITRTSGRLPSLQETQYF.

This clonotype has at least ten counts. The V gene is TRBV20-1, the J gene TRBJ2-7; 12 bases line up with TRBD1. This CDR3 spans 13 amino acids. Germline values: CDR1 DFQATT, CDR2 SNEGSKA (reference sequence). V dropped 5 bases and J dropped 7; count of bases not matched to a gene: 6. CDR3 bases: TGCAGTGCTCCGGGACAGGGGGCATCGGAGCAGTACTTC. Encoded protein: CSAPGQGASEQYF.

The table lists this clonotype with many counts. The J gene is TRBJ2-1, the V gene TRBV5-1, with a tentative D call TRBD2 (6 bases). Trimming removed 4 bases at V and 1 base at J, with 12 bases between. Germline values: CDR1 SGHRS, CDR2 YFSETQ. The CDR3 is 15 residues long. The CDR3 region has the DNA TGCGCCAGCAGCGACGGGGGAGGTTCCTACAATGAGCAGTTCTTC. It codes for CASSDGGGSYNEQFF.

This clonotype was seen many times. Here the CDR3 DNA reads TGCAGTGCTAGAGCAAAATCAAGACTAGCGGGGCTCGGAATGAAGCAGTTCTTC. Amino acids: CSARAKSRLAGLGMKQFF. The chain recombines TRBV20-1 with TRBJ2-1, with TRBD2 matching over 11 bases. In germline, CDR1 is DFQATT, CDR2 SNEGSKA (reference sequence). V lost 1 base to trimming and J lost 11 bases; unmatched junction nucleotides: 19. The CDR3 length is 18 residues.

This clonotype was recorded many times. The CDR3 here is CSARGEATTSGSGRQETQYF. The DNA of the CDR3 is TGCAGTGCTAGAGGAGAGGCGACGACTAGCGGGAGTGGGAGGCAAGAGACCCAGTACTTC. The V and J genes are TRBV20-1 and TRBJ2-5; TRBD2 matches at 12 bases. J gave up 2 bases and V 1 base, and 17 bases lay outside the gene matches. Looked up from germline, CDR1 is DFQATT and CDR2 is SNEGSKA (reference sequence). This CDR3 has 20 amino acids.

The rearrangement joins TRBV7-9 to TRBJ2-6, with 8 bases aligning to TRBD2. The trim removed 9 bases at V and 4 bases at J, leaving 8 bases unmatched. Germline V lookup: CDR1 SEHNR, CDR2 FQNEAQ (reference sequence). The CDR3 sequence is 15 residues long. CDR3 nucleotide sequence: TGTGCCAGAAGCGGGAGTTCTTCCGGGGCCAACGTCCTGACTTTC. This gives the protein CARSGSSSGANVLTF. Combining the CDR3 with reference TRBV7-9 and TRBJ2-6 gives the whole variable domain DTGVSQNPRHKITKRGQNVTFRCDPISEHNRLYWYRQTLGQGPEFLTYFQNEAQLEKSRLLSDRFSAERPKGSFSTLEIQRTEQGDSAMYLCARSGSSSGANVLTFGAGSRLTVL.

This clonotype was seen at least ten times. CDR3 region: CASSQGRSSGNTIYF. The CDR3 DNA reads as TGTGCCAGCAGCCAAGGACGGTCCTCTGGAAACACCATATATTTT. The rearrangement joins TRBV6-2 or TRBV6-3 to TRBJ1-3; unclear D gene. CDR3 length: 15 residues. V was pared by 6 bases and J by 0 bases, with 12 bases between. Germline loops: CDR1 MNHEY, CDR2 SVGEGT.

This clonotype was detected ten times or more. The CDR3 region is CASSQWFSEGTEAFF. The CDR3 region has the DNA TGTGCCAGCTCACAATGGTTCTCGGAGGGCACTGAAGCTTTCTTT. The rearrangement joins TRBV18 to TRBJ1-1; D gene ambiguous. The CDR3 loop spans 15 amino acids. With 4 bases removed from V and 4 bases from J, the gap between germline ends came to 16 bases. Germline CDR1 and CDR2: KGHSH and LQKENI.

This chain uses TRBV21-1 with TRBJ2-3; TRBD1 was called by the table and not checked on the DNA. TRBV21-1 is labeled a pseudogene. The CDR3 consists of 15 residues. CDR3 DNA sequence: TGTGCCAGCAGGTACGGACAGTACGATACAGATACGCAGTATTTT. This translates into CASRYGQYDTDTQYF.

The sample holds many counts of this clonotype. The chain uses TRBV4-3 and TRBJ2-2, with 12 bases fitting TRBD2. Germline CDR1 and CDR2: LGHNA and YSLEER. The CDR3 consists of 20 residues. Losses at the gene ends were 3 bases for V and 4 bases for J; bases not matched to a gene: 15. CDR3 in DNA: TGCGCCAGCAGCCACCCAGCACGGACTAGCGGGAAAAGCGGCACCGGGGAGCTGTTTTTT. This codes for CASSHPARTSGKSGTGELFF.

Comments on this clonotype: This may be a read error: a much more frequent sequence differs by one nucleotide. This chain uses TRBV3-1 with TRBJ2-7; D might be TRBD2 (5 bases). This CDR3 is 14 amino acids long. Germline assignment: CDR1 LGHDT and CDR2 YNNKEL (reference sequence). The germline V and J ends were trimmed by 7 bases and 6 bases, with 19 bases remaining between them. The DNA of the CDR3 is TGTGCCAGCATCCTCCGAGGGTTTTCCGGCGAGCAGTACTTC. This codes for CASILRGFSGEQYF.

V and J are TRBV27 and TRBJ2-1, with TRBD1 matching 7 bases. The germline V gene encodes CDR1 MNHEY and CDR2 SMNVEV (reference sequence). This CDR3 comprises 15 residues. V lost 5 bases, J lost 4 bases, and 8 bases stayed unmatched. The CDR3 region is CASSPTGAAYNEQFF. The CDR3 DNA sequence: TGTGCCAGCAGTCCTACAGGGGCGGCGTACAATGAGCAGTTCTTC.

At least ten counts were recorded for this clonotype. This sequence joins TRBV20-1 and TRBJ1-5; tentatively, D is TRBD1 (5 bases). Deletions cut 3 bases from V and 7 bases from J, with 10 bases between. CDR3 length: 12 residues. Germline CDR1 and CDR2: DFQATT and SNEGSKA (reference sequence). CDR3: CSASFSGQPQHF. CDR3 nucleotides: TGCAGTGCTAGTTTTTCAGGGCAGCCCCAGCATTTT.

This clonotype was detected many times. The chain joins TRBV30 to TRBJ2-2; D is uncertain. The CDR3 is 14 amino acids. Trimming shortened V by 4 bases and J by 0 bases, and 9 bases separated the two germline ends. Germline V lookup: CDR1 GTSNPN, CDR2 SVGIG (reference sequence). CDR3 nucleotides: TGTGCCTGGATCCGTGGATCGAACACCGGGGAGCTGTTTTTT. Translated, it gives CAWIRGSNTGELFF.